This entry is about one T cell receptor (beta chain). Its antigen is unknown. The data originate from a study of cytomegalovirus exposure and HLA in healthy donors. Study observations and caveats: Clonal expansion was found to be greater in HLA-associated TCR beta chains than in equally common others in a later analysis. A few V segments could not be told apart, such as TRBV6-2 and TRBV6-3, and were left out.

Primers for the PCR totalled 60 Vbeta and 13 Jbeta. Sequencing used immunoSEQ multiplex PCR; TCRdb keeps in-frame clones, though not all of them. This repertoire comprises some 34,000 clones; its ten largest clones make up approximately 5%. The CDR3 covers 13 residues. The germline V and J ends were trimmed by 1 base and 0 bases, with 4 bases remaining between them. Germline-derived CDR1 and CDR2 are LNHDA and SQIVND (reference sequence). Sequences were obtained from PBMCs. The receptor comes from a woman aged 40 to 50 in good health and CMV-seropositive. The chain has TRBV19 and TRBJ2-7; no clear D gene. CDR3 in amino acids: CASSIGSSYEQYF. As DNA, the CDR3 is TGTGCCAGTAGTATAGGGAGCTCCTACGAGCAGTACTTC. The whole variable domain, remainder taken from reference TRBV19 and TRBJ2-7, is DGGITQSPKYLFRKEGQNVTLSCEQNLNHDAMYWYRQDPGQGLRLIYYSQIVNDFQKGDIAEGYSVSREKKESFPLTVTSAQKNPTAFYLCASSIGSSYEQYFGPGTRLTVT.